This T cell receptor (beta chain) stems from a study of OX40 agonist ivuxolimab in advanced cancers. The protocol was immunoSEQ multiplex PCR, while the TCRdb copy is restricted to in-frame clones and leaves out a portion. This sample has 60,000 to 75,000 clones, with over 90% found just once. J lost 2 bases, V lost 3 bases, and 9 bases had no gene match. The length of the CDR3 is 16 residues. The germline V gene encodes CDR1 LGHNA and CDR2 YNFKEQ. This clone was picked up one time. The sequence was obtained from an adult with an advanced solid tumor such as melanoma, head and neck, liver or kidney cancer. The chain uses TRBV4-2 and TRBJ2-5; 7 bases match TRBD1. Sequenced here: CD4+ or CD8+ T cells sorted from blood, sampled in a trial of the OX40 agonist ivuxolimab. CDR3 DNA: TGTGCCAGCAGCCACCTTGGGACAGAGCCTCAAGAGACCCAGTACTTC. It codes for CASSHLGTEPQETQYF.